This T cell receptor (beta chain) came from a study of CXCR3-negative and CXCR3-positive naive CD8 T cells. UMI-tagged TRB cDNA libraries were built via 5' RACE. TCRdb reworked the 5' RACE reads into one entry per CDR3 protein, no DNA. Its table lists around 140,000 distinct CDR3 sequences. Findings and caveats of the study: Relative to CXCR3-negative naive cells, CXCR3-positive naive cells had more hydrophobic TRB CDR3s. No difference in surface CD5 was seen between naive subsets, and TCR strength was inferred from TRB CDR3 properties. Memory, not naive, CXCR3-negative and CXCR3-positive cells differed in TRBV-TRBJ usage. Comparably high diversity marked both naive subsets, whereas memory CD8+ cells had much lower diversity.

The CDR3 has 16 amino acids. Germline CDR1 WSHSY, CDR2 SAAADI. Note on this clonotype: The antigen is not known.

Sequenced input: naive CXCR3+ CD8+ T cells from blood. Noted subset: CD45RO-CCR7+CD27+CD95- naive CD8+ T cells expressing CXCR3 (TNR3+). V usage is TRBV10-2 and J usage is TRBJ2-1; TCRdb's D gene call, TRBD1, goes unchecked for lack of DNA. The source is a human donor in good health. Some clones in this sample may be carry-over from other donors' samples. CDR3 sequence reads: CASSGFLRDSHNEQFF.